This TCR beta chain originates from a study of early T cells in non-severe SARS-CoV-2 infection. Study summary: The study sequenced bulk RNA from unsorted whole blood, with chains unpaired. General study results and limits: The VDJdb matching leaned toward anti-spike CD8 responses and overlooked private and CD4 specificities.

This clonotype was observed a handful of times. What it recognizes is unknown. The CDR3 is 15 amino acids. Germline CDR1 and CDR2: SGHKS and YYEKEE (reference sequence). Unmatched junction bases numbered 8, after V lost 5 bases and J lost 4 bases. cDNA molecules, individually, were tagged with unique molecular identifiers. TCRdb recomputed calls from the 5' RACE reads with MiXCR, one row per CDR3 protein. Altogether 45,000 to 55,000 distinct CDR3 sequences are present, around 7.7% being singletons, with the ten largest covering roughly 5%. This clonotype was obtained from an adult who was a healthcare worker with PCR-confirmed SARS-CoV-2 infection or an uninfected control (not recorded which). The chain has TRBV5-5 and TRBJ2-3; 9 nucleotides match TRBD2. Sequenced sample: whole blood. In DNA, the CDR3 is TGTGCCAGCAGGAAAATCCGCGGGGGGGCAGATACGCAGTATTTT. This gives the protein CASRKIRGGADTQYF.